This TCR beta chain was sequenced during a study of vaccination and CD4 T cells after COVID-19. Background on the study: Stimulation of the cells used overlapping spike peptide pools from SARS-CoV-2 and from the common cold coronaviruses HCoV-NL63, HCoV-OC43 and HCoV-229E.

CDR1 and CDR2 (germline): SGHTA, FQGNSA. V was shortened by 2 bases and J by 7 bases, with 15 bases between the two germline ends. This CDR3 region has 14 residues. Cultured CD4+ T cell DNA underwent sequencing with the Oncomine TCR Beta short-read assay. TCRdb ran MiXCR on the PCR reads and lists one entry per CDR3 protein. Among about 15,000 distinct CDR3 sequences listed, around 45% were seen once. Sample treatment: 10-day PBMC culture with coronavirus spike peptide pools or control peptides (ViraFEST assay). On this clonotype itself: Antigen: not known.

The V call is TRBV7-2, the J call TRBJ2-7, with D perhaps TRBD2 (6 bases). The source of this sequence is a human donor with COVID-19. Sequenced input: cultured CD4+ T cells from blood. The CDR3 DNA sequence: TGTGCCAGCAGCTTACCCCTTGTAGCGGCTGAGCAGTACTTC. This gives the protein CASSLPLVAAEQYF.